The rows below give T cell receptor beta chains drawn from one sample of a study of patients and donors after allogeneic stem cell transplantation. TCRdb recomputed calls from the RT-PCR reads with MiXCR, one row per CDR3 protein. The repertoire holds some 200,000 distinct CDR3 sequences, with approximately 41% as singletons. Sequenced material: blood, either unsorted or a sorted T cell fraction (not recorded which). The source is a human donor who was either an allogeneic HSCT recipient or a stem cell or donor lymphocyte infusion donor (not recorded which). It is not recorded whose cells these are; they may come from a transplant donor. The CDR3 runs from the conserved cysteine through the conserved F or W. D genes are given only for firm matches. The size field is filled for only some rows; it gives once, few, many or a size class.

v_call: TRBV12-3/TRBV12-4
clone_size: few
j_call: TRBJ2-3
d_call: .
cdr3_aa: CASSPDPEDTQYF
cdr3_nt: TGTGCCAGCAGCCCCGACCCGGAGGATACGCAGTATTTT

v_call: TRBV4-3
clone_size: .
j_call: TRBJ1-1
d_call: .
cdr3_aa: CASRDYGEWETEAFF
cdr3_nt: TGCGCCAGCAGAGATTATGGGGAGTGGGAAACTGAAGCTTTCTTT

v_call: TRBV5-1
clone_size: .
j_call: TRBJ2-3
d_call: .
cdr3_aa: CASSLNGYSTDTQYF
cdr3_nt: TGCGCCAGCAGCTTGAACGGGTATAGCACAGATACGCAGTATTTT

v_call: TRBV7-2
clone_size: few
j_call: TRBJ1-1
d_call: .
cdr3_aa: CASSWDAYTEAFF
cdr3_nt: TGTGCCAGCAGCTGGGACGCATACACTGAAGCTTTCTTT

v_call: TRBV18
clone_size: many
j_call: TRBJ1-1
d_call: TRBD1
cdr3_aa: CASSPGQENTEAFF
cdr3_nt: TGTGCCAGCAGCCCGGGACAGGAGAACACTGAAGCTTTCTTT

v_call: TRBV6-5
clone_size: .
j_call: TRBJ1-6
d_call: .
cdr3_aa: CASRGSGSSYNSPLHF
cdr3_nt: TGTGCCAGCAGGGGTTCCGGAAGCTCCTATAATTCACCCCTCCACTTT

v_call: TRBV9
clone_size: .
j_call: TRBJ1-3
d_call: .
cdr3_aa: CASSESRESSGNTIYF
cdr3_nt: TGTGCCAGCAGCGAGTCGAGAGAGAGCTCTGGAAACACCATATATTTT

v_call: TRBV10-3
clone_size: .
j_call: TRBJ1-2
d_call: .
cdr3_aa: CAISSQGNYGYTF
cdr3_nt: TGTGCCATCAGCTCACAGGGTAACTATGGCTACACCTTC

v_call: TRBV7-9
clone_size: .
j_call: TRBJ1-2
d_call: .
cdr3_aa: CASSSHGGANYGYTF
cdr3_nt: TGTGCCAGCAGCTCCCATGGGGGAGCTAACTATGGCTACACCTTC

v_call: TRBV12-3/TRBV12-4
clone_size: few
j_call: TRBJ2-2
d_call: TRBD1
cdr3_aa: CASGRQGTPNTGELFF
cdr3_nt: TGTGCCAGCGGTAGACAGGGAACCCCGAACACCGGGGAGCTGTTTTTT

v_call: TRBV12-3/TRBV12-4
clone_size: .
j_call: TRBJ1-3
d_call: .
cdr3_aa: CASSFPGHGNTIYF
cdr3_nt: TGTGCCAGCAGTTTTCCAGGGCATGGAAACACCATATATTTT

v_call: TRBV6-6
clone_size: .
j_call: TRBJ1-2
d_call: TRBD1
cdr3_aa: CASSHRGRDYGYTF
cdr3_nt: TGTGCCAGCAGTCACAGGGGGAGAGACTATGGCTACACCTTC

v_call: TRBV4-1
clone_size: .
j_call: TRBJ2-3
d_call: .
cdr3_aa: CASSQDFGITDTQYF
cdr3_nt: TGCGCCAGCAGCCAAGATTTCGGAATCACAGATACGCAGTATTTT

v_call: TRBV5-6
clone_size: few
j_call: TRBJ1-1
d_call: .
cdr3_aa: CASSLVGSEAFF
cdr3_nt: TGTGCCAGCAGCTTGGTAGGCAGTGAAGCTTTCTTT

v_call: TRBV28
clone_size: .
j_call: TRBJ1-2
d_call: TRBD1
cdr3_aa: CASSLQGQGNGYTF
cdr3_nt: TGTGCCAGCAGTTTACAGGGACAGGGGAACGGCTACACCTTC

v_call: TRBV7-8
clone_size: .
j_call: TRBJ1-1
d_call: .
cdr3_aa: CASSRLTDEAFF
cdr3_nt: TGTGCCAGCAGCCGCTTAACAGATGAAGCTTTCTTT

v_call: TRBV14
clone_size: .
j_call: TRBJ1-1
d_call: .
cdr3_aa: CASSQGTTEAFF
cdr3_nt: TGTGCCAGCAGCCAGGGGACCACTGAAGCTTTCTTT

v_call: TRBV29-1
clone_size: few
j_call: TRBJ1-3
d_call: .
cdr3_aa: CSVSADRLSGNTIYF
cdr3_nt: TGCAGCGTTAGTGCGGACAGACTCTCTGGAAACACCATATATTTT

v_call: TRBV15
clone_size: .
j_call: TRBJ2-3
d_call: TRBD2
cdr3_aa: CATSRDSVAGGQDTQYF
cdr3_nt: TGTGCCACCAGCAGAGATTCAGTAGCGGGTGGACAAGATACGCAGTATTTT

v_call: TRBV5-1
clone_size: .
j_call: TRBJ1-1
d_call: TRBD1
cdr3_aa: CASRPGTGGMNTEAFF
cdr3_nt: TGCGCCAGCAGGCCAGGGACAGGGGGAATGAACACTGAAGCTTTCTTT

v_call: TRBV9
clone_size: .
j_call: TRBJ2-1
d_call: .
cdr3_aa: CASSADNEQFF
cdr3_nt: TGTGCCAGCAGCGCGGACAATGAGCAGTTCTTC

v_call: TRBV7-9
clone_size: few
j_call: TRBJ2-1
d_call: TRBD2
cdr3_aa: CASSHILAGVDNEQFF
cdr3_nt: TGTGCCAGCAGCCACATACTAGCGGGAGTGGACAATGAGCAGTTCTTC

v_call: TRBV24-1
clone_size: many
j_call: TRBJ2-1
d_call: TRBD2
cdr3_aa: CATTPAGAPNEQFF
cdr3_nt: TGTGCCACTACCCCGGCGGGAGCCCCCAATGAGCAGTTCTTC

v_call: TRBV12-3/TRBV12-4
clone_size: .
j_call: TRBJ2-1
d_call: TRBD2
cdr3_aa: CASRSTSGRQDEQFF
cdr3_nt: TGTGCCAGCAGAAGTACTAGCGGGAGACAGGATGAGCAGTTCTTC

v_call: TRBV27
clone_size: .
j_call: TRBJ2-7
d_call: .
cdr3_aa: CASSFSLTYEQYF
cdr3_nt: TGTGCCAGCAGTTTTTCGCTTACCTACGAGCAGTACTTC

v_call: TRBV15
clone_size: once
j_call: TRBJ1-2
d_call: .
cdr3_aa: CATSRSDGALGYGYTF
cdr3_nt: TGTGCCACCAGCCGATCGGACGGGGCGTTGGGGTATGGCTACACCTTC

v_call: TRBV6-1
clone_size: few
j_call: TRBJ2-1
d_call: .
cdr3_aa: CASSSSAGNEQFF
cdr3_nt: TGTGCCAGCTCGTCCTCGGCGGGAAATGAGCAGTTCTTC

v_call: TRBV29-1
clone_size: .
j_call: TRBJ1-1
d_call: .
cdr3_aa: CSVEGHPNTEAFF
cdr3_nt: TGCAGCGTGGAGGGACATCCGAACACTGAAGCTTTCTTT

v_call: TRBV5-1
clone_size: .
j_call: TRBJ1-1
d_call: .
cdr3_aa: CASEEEGLNTEAFF
cdr3_nt: TGCGCCAGCGAGGAAGAGGGGCTGAACACTGAAGCTTTCTTT

v_call: TRBV10-3
clone_size: few
j_call: TRBJ1-1
d_call: .
cdr3_aa: CAISEGQGPPMNTEAFF
cdr3_nt: TGTGCCATCAGTGAGGGGCAGGGCCCTCCTATGAACACTGAAGCTTTCTTT

v_call: TRBV5-1
clone_size: few
j_call: TRBJ1-1
d_call: .
cdr3_aa: CASSQRDTEAFF
cdr3_nt: TGCGCCAGCAGTCAAAGAGACACTGAAGCTTTCTTT

v_call: TRBV20-1
clone_size: .
j_call: TRBJ2-7
d_call: TRBD2
cdr3_aa: CSARDISSGSHEQYF
cdr3_nt: TGCAGTGCTAGAGACATCTCTAGCGGGAGCCATGAGCAGTACTTC

v_call: TRBV9
clone_size: .
j_call: TRBJ1-3
d_call: .
cdr3_aa: CASSATGVSGNTIYF
cdr3_nt: TGTGCCAGCAGCGCGACAGGCGTCTCTGGAAACACCATATATTTT

v_call: TRBV6-2/TRBV6-3
clone_size: .
j_call: TRBJ2-1
d_call: .
cdr3_aa: CASSSPGTSGEQFF
cdr3_nt: TGTGCCAGCAGTTCCCCTGGGACCTCCGGAGAGCAGTTCTTC

v_call: TRBV11-2
clone_size: few
j_call: TRBJ2-1
d_call: TRBD2
cdr3_aa: CASSLVPRTSGSDEQFF
cdr3_nt: TGTGCCAGCAGCTTAGTCCCCCGGACTAGCGGGAGCGATGAGCAGTTCTTC

v_call: TRBV28
clone_size: .
j_call: TRBJ1-4
d_call: .
cdr3_aa: CASLGGATNEKLFF
cdr3_nt: TGTGCCAGCTTAGGGGGGGCAACTAATGAAAAACTGTTTTTT

v_call: TRBV20-1
clone_size: .
j_call: TRBJ1-2
d_call: .
cdr3_aa: CSAPPWARYGYTF
cdr3_nt: TGCAGTGCTCCGCCGTGGGCCCGGTATGGCTACACCTTC